The rows below give T cell receptor beta chains drawn from one sample of a study of shared clonotypes between healthy human individuals. The protocol was immunoSEQ multiplex PCR, while the TCRdb copy is restricted to in-frame clones and leaves out a portion. The sample has about 460,000 clones, roughly four fifths seen once. Source material: PBMCs. Every receptor here comes from a woman aged 40 to 50 in good health. Some clones in this sample may be carry-over from other donors' samples. The CDR3 runs from the conserved cysteine through the conserved F or W. D genes are given only for firm matches. The listing skips clone size in some rows; elsewhere it reads once, few, many or a size class.

d_call j_call clone_size v_call cdr3_nt cdr3_aa
- TRBJ1-1 - TRBV10-3 TGTGCCATCAGACCGACAAACACCTACACTGAAGCTTTCTTT CAIRPTNTYTEAFF
- TRBJ2-3 - TRBV5-1 TGCGCCAGCAGCGTTACCTCGGCTACAGATACGCAGTATTTT CASSVTSATDTQYF
- TRBJ2-5 - TRBV7-9 TGTGCCAGCAGCTTGGCTAGTGAGGGGCAGGGGACCCAGTACTTC CASSLASEGQGTQYF
TRBD1 TRBJ1-1 - TRBV4-2 TGTGCCAGCAGCCAAGTTGAGGGGTTGACAGGGGGCACTGAAGCTTTCTTT CASSQVEGLTGGTEAFF
TRBD1 TRBJ2-7 - TRBV7-2 TGTGCCAGCAGCCCCTGGGCCCCTCGGGGACAGAAGCAGTACTTC CASSPWAPRGQKQYF
- TRBJ2-7 - TRBV4-3 TGCGCCAGCAGCCAAGATGTCCCCGGGAACATCCCCTACGAGCAGTACTTC CASSQDVPGNIPYEQYF
- TRBJ1-4 - TRBV4-2 TGTGCCAGCAGCCAAGATACCTCCCATGGGGGTGAAAAACTGTTTTTT CASSQDTSHGGEKLFF
- TRBJ2-3 - TRBV18 TGTGCCAGCTCGGGGCCCCAAAAAGCGTTTAGGGAAGATACGCAGTATTTT CASSGPQKAFREDTQYF
- TRBJ2-1 - TRBV5-6 TGTGCCAGCAGCTTGGATGGGGAGCAGTTCTTC CASSLDGEQFF
TRBD2 TRBJ2-7 - TRBV5-4 TGTGCCAGCAGCCCGGGGTCACCTAGCGGGAGGAACTACGAGCAGTACTTC CASSPGSPSGRNYEQYF
- TRBJ1-5 once TRBV5-6 TGTGCCAGCAGCGAATCTGGGTATTATGATCAGCCCCAGCATTTT CASSESGYYDQPQHF
- TRBJ2-1 - TRBV6-1 TGTGCCAGCAGTGAATCAGGGGCTAGCGGTAGGTCCTACAATGAGCAGTTCTTC CASSESGASGRSYNEQFF
- TRBJ2-7 - TRBV5-5 TGTGCCAGCAGCTGGGGACTTGAGTCCTACGAGCAGTACTTC CASSWGLESYEQYF
TRBD2 TRBJ2-3 - TRBV5-8 TGTGCCAGCAGCCCCCTGGGTAGCGGGAGTACAGATACGCAGTATTTT CASSPLGSGSTDTQYF
- TRBJ2-7 - TRBV29-1 TGCAGCGTGGGCCAGGGACACCGTGGGACCTACGAGCAGTACTTC CSVGQGHRGTYEQYF
TRBD2 TRBJ2-7 - TRBV5-1 TGCGCCAGCAGCTCCCGGGCGGGAGTGGGCTACGAGCAGTACTTC CASSSRAGVGYEQYF
TRBD1 TRBJ2-7 - TRBV5-4 TGTGCCAGCAGCTTGGGGGACAGGGCCGGCGAGCAGTACTTC CASSLGDRAGEQYF
- TRBJ2-3 - TRBV2 TGTGCCAGCAGTGACCCCAGGGGAGATACGCAGTATTTT CASSDPRGDTQYF
TRBD1 TRBJ1-1 - TRBV6-6 TGTGCCAGCAGTTACCGTGACAGGGGGCTTACTGAAGCTTTCTTT CASSYRDRGLTEAFF
- TRBJ2-1 - TRBV5-4 TGTGCCAGCAGCCCAACGGCGGACTACAGTGAGCAGTTCTTC CASSPTADYSEQFF